This T cell receptor (beta chain) was recorded in a study of T cell changes during pregnancy in multiple sclerosis. The ends were cut back, 2 bases at V and 1 base at J, with 9 bases in the middle. The CDR3 spans 15 residues. CDR1 MNHEY and CDR2 SMNVEV come from the germline V gene (reference sequence). Produced via immunoSEQ multiplex PCR; TCRdb's table is partial and in-frame only. The sample includes roughly 64,000 clones, approximately 92% seen only once; the top ten take 1.4%. On this clone itself: Other DNA variants within this sample encode the same CDR3.

The sample consisted of peripheral blood, taken in the second trimester of pregnancy. The V call is TRBV27, the J call TRBJ1-5; maybe TRBD1 (5 bases). This TCR was recovered from a female donor with multiple sclerosis, enrolled in a pregnancy study. The CDR3 DNA reads as TGTGCCAGCAGTTTAAAGGGGCACAGCAATCAGCCCCAGCATTTT. This translates into CASSLKGHSNQPQHF.